This TCR beta chain was sequenced in a study of blood T cell repertoires in COVID-19. The trim removed 4 bases at V and 9 bases at J, leaving 6 bases unmatched. The CDR3 length is 15 residues. In germline, CDR1 is MRHNA, CDR2 SNTAGT. Generated by immunoSEQ multiplex PCR, the TCRdb table keeps only in-frame clones and is missing some. This repertoire shows about 140,000 clones, roughly 86% found once; its top ten account for less than 2%. The receptor was derived from a man aged 70 or older with acute or convalescent COVID-19. The sequencing sample was made of peripheral blood. The chain is built from TRBV6-4 and TRBJ2-1; 13 bases map to TRBD2. CDR3 sequence (DNA): TGTGCCAGCAGTGCTGGACTAGCGGGGGTCTTTGAGCAGTTCTTC. Protein: CASSAGLAGVFEQFF.